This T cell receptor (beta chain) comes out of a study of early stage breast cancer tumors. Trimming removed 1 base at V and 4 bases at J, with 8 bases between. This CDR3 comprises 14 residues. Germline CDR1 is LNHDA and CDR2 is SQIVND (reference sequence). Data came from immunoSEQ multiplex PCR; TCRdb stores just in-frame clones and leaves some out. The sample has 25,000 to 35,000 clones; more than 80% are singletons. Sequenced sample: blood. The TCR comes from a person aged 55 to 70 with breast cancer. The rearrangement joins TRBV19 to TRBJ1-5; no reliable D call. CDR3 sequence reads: CASSIGLQNQPQHF. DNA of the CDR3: TGTGCCAGTAGTATAGGTCTTCAGAATCAGCCCCAGCATTTT.